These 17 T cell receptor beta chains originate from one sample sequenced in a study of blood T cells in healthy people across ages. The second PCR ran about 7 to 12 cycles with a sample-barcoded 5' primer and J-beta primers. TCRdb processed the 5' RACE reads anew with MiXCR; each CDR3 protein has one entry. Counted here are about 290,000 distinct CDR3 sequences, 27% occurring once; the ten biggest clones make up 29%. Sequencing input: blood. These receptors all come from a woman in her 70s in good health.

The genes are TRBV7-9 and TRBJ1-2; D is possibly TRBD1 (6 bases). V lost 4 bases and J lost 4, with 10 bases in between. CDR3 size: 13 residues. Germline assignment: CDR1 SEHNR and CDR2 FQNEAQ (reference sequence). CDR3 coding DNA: TGTGCCAGCAGCTACAGGGATGGCTATGGCTACACCTTC. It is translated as CASSYRDGYGYTF.

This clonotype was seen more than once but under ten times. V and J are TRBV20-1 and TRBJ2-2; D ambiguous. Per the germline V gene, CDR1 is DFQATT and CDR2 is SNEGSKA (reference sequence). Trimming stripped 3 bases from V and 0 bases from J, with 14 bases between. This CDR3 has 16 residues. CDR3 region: CSARGSFGSNTGELFF. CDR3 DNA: TGCAGTGCTAGGGGGTCTTTCGGATCGAACACCGGGGAGCTGTTTTTT.

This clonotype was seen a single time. CDR3 nucleotides: TGTGCCAGCAGCCCAATGAACACTGAAGCTTTCTTT. This gives the protein CASSPMNTEAFF. V and J are TRBV2 and TRBJ1-1; D unclear. Between the trimmed V and J ends, which lost 6 bases and 0 bases, there was a span of 5 bases. The germline V gene encodes CDR1 SNHLY and CDR2 FYNNEI. The CDR3 has 12 residues.

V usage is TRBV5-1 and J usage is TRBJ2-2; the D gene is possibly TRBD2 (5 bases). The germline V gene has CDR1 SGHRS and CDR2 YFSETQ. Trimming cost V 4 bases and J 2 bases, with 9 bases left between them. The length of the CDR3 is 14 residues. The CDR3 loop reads CASSPRDNTGELFF. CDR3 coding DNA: TGCGCCAGCAGCCCCCGGGATAACACCGGGGAGCTGTTTTTT. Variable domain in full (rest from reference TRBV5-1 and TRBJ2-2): KAGVTQTPRYLIKTRGQQVTLSCSPISGHRSVSWYQQTPGQGLQFLFEYFSETQRNKGNFPGRFSGRQFSNSRSEMNVSTLELGDSALYLCASSPRDNTGELFFGEGSRLTVL.

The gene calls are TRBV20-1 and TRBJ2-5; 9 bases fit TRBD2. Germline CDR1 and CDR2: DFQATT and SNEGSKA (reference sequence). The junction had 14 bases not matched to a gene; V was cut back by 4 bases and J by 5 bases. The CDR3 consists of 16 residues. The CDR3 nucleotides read TGCAGTGCTATGACTAGCGGACGAACGGTTCGGGAGACCCAGTACTTC. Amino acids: CSAMTSGRTVRETQYF.

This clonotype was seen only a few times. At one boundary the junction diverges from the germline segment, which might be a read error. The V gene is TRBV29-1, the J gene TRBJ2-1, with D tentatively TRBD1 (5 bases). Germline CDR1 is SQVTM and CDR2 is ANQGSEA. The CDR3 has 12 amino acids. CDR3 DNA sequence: TGCAGCGTACCACAGGTCTACAATGGGCAGTCCTTC. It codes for CSVPQVYNGQSF.

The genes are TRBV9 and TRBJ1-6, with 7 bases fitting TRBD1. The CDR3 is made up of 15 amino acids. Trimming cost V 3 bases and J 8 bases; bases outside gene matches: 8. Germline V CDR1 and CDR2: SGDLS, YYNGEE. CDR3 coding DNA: TGTGCCAGCAGCGCCCAGACAGGGTGGGATTCACCCCTCCACTTT. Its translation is CASSAQTGWDSPLHF.

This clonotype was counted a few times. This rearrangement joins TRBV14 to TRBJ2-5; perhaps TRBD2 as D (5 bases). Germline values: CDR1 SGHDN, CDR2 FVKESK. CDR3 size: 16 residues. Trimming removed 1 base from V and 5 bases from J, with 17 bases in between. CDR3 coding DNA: TGTGCCAGCAGCCAAGGAAATAGCGTCCGGTGGGAGACCCAGTACTTC. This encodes CASSQGNSVRWETQYF.

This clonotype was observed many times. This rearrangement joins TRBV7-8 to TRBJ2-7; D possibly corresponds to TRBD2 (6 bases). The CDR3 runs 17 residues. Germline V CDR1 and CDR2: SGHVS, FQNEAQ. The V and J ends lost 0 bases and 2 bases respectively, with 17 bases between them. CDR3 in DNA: TGTGCCAGCAGCTTAGCGCGGGGTGCGACCGGACCCTACGAGCAGTACTTC. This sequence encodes CASSLARGATGPYEQYF.

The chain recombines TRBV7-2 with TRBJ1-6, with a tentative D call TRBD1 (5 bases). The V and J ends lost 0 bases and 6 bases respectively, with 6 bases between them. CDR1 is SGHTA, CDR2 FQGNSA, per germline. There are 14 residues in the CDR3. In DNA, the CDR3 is TGTGCCAGCAGCTTAGCAGGGGCTAATTCACCCCTCCACTTT. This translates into CASSLAGANSPLHF.

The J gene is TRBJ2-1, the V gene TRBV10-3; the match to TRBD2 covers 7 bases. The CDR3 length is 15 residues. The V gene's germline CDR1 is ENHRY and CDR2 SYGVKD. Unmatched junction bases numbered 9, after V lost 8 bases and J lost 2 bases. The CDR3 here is CAIGSGGDPYNEQFF. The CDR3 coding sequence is TGTGCCATCGGGTCGGGGGGAGACCCCTACAATGAGCAGTTCTTC.

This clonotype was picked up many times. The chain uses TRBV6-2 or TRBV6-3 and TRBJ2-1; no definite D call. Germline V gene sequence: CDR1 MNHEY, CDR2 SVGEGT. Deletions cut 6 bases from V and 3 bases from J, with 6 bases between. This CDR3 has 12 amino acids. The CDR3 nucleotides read TGTGCCAGCAGCCTCAGCTACAATGAGCAGTTCTTC. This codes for CASSLSYNEQFF.

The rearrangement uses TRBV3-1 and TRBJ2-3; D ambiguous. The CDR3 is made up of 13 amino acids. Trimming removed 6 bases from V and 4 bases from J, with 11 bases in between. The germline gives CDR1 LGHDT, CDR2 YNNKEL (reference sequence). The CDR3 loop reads CASSTILADTQYF. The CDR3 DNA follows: TGTGCCAGCAGTACTATCCTGGCAGATACGCAGTATTTT.

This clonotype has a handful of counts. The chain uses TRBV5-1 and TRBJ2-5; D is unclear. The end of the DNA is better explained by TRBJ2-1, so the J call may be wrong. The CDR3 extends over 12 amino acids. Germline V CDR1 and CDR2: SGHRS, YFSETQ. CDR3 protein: CASSFFGNEQFF. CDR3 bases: TGCGCCAGCAGCTTCTTCGGAAATGAGCAGTTCTTC.

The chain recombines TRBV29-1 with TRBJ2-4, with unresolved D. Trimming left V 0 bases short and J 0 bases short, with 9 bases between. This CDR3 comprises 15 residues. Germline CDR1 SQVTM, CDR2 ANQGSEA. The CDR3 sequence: CSVEDGTVAKNIQYF. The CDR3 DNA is TGCAGCGTTGAAGATGGCACCGTAGCCAAAAACATTCAGTACTTC.

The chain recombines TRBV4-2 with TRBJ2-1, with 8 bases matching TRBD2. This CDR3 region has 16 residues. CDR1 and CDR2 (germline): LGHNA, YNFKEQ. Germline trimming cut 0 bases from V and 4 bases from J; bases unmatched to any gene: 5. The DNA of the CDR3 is TGTGCCAGCAGCCAAGATTTAGCGGGATATTACAATGAGCAGTTCTTC. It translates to CASSQDLAGYYNEQFF.

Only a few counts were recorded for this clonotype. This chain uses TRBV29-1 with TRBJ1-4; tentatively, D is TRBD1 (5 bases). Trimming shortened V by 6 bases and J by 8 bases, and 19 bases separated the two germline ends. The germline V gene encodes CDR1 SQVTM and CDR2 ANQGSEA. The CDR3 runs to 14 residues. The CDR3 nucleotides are TGCAGCGTCACTTGGCCCGGCGGGGGAGAAAAACTGTTTTTT. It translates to CSVTWPGGGEKLFF.